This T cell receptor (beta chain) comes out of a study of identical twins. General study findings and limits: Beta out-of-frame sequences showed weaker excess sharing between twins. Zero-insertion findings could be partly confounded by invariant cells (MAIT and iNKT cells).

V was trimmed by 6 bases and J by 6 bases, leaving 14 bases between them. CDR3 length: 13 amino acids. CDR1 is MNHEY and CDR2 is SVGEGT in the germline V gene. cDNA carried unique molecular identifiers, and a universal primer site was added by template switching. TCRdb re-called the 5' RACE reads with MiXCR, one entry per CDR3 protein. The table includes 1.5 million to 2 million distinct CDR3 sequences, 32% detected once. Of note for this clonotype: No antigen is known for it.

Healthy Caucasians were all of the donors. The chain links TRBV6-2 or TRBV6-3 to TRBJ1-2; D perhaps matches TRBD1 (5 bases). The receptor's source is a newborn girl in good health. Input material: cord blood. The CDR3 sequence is CASRLTGTNGYTF. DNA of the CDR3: TGTGCCAGCAGACTAACAGGAACTAATGGCTACACCTTC.